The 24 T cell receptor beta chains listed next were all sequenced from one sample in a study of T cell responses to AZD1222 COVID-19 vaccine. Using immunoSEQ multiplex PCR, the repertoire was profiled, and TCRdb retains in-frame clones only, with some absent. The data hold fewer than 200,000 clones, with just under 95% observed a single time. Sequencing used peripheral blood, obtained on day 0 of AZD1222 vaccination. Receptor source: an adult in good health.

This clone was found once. Written as DNA, the CDR3 is TGTGCCAGCAGCCCTGGACTGCGGGGGCAGGGTACTAATGAAAAACTGTTTTTT. This sequence encodes CASSPGLRGQGTNEKLFF. The chain employs TRBV5-4 and TRBJ1-4, with D possibly being TRBD1 (6 bases). The CDR3 covers 18 residues. V lost 4 bases and J lost 2, with 21 bases in between. The germline V gene encodes CDR1 SGHNT and CDR2 YYREEE (reference sequence).

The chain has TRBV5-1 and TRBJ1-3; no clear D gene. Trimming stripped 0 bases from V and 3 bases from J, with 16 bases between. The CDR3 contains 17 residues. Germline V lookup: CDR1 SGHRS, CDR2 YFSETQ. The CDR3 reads CASSLGVQALGGNTIYF. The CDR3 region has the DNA TGCGCCAGCAGCTTGGGTGTTCAGGCACTGGGTGGAAACACCATATATTTT.

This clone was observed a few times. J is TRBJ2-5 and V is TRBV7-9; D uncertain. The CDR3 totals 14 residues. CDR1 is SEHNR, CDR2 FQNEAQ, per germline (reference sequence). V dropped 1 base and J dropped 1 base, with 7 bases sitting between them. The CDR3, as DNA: TGTGCCAGCAGCTTAGGAGTTTCCCAAGAGACCCAGTACTTC. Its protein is CASSLGVSQETQYF.

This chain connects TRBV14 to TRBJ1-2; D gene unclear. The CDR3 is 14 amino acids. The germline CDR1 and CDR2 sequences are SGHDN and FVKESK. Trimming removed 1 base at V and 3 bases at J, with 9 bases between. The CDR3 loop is CASSQGPWDYGYTF. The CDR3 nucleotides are TGTGCCAGCAGCCAAGGTCCGTGGGACTATGGCTACACCTTC. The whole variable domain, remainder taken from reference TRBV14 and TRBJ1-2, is EAGVTQFPSHSVIEKGQTVTLRCDPISGHDNLYWYRRVMGKEIKFLLHFVKESKQDESGMPNNRFLAERTGGTYSTLKVQPAELEDSGVYFCASSQGPWDYGYTFGSGTRLTVV.

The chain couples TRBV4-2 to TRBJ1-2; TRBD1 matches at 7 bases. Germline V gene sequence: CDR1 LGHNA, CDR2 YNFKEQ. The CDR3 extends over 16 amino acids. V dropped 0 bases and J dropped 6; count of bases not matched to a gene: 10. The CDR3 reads CASSQDRRQGRDGYTF. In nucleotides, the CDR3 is TGTGCCAGCAGCCAAGATCGGAGACAGGGAAGAGATGGCTACACCTTC.

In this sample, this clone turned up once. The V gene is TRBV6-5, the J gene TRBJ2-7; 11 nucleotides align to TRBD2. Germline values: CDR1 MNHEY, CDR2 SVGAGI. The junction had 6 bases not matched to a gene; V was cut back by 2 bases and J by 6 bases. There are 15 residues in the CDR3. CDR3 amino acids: CASSYTTSGSGEQYF. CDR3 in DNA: TGTGCCAGCAGTTACACAACTAGCGGGAGCGGCGAGCAGTACTTC.

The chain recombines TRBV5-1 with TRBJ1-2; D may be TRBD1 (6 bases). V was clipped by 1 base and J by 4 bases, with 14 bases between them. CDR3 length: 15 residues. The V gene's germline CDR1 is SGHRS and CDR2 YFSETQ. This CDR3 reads CASSLSSEGVYGYTF. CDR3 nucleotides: TGCGCCAGCAGCTTGAGTTCGGAGGGGGTCTATGGCTACACCTTC.

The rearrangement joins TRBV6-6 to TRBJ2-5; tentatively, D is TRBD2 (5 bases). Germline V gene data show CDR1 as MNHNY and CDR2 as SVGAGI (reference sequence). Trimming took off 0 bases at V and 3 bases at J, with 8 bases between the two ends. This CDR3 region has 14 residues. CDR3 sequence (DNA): TGTGCCAGCAGTTACTCGGCGGGCAAAGAGACCCAGTACTTC. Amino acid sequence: CASSYSAGKETQYF.

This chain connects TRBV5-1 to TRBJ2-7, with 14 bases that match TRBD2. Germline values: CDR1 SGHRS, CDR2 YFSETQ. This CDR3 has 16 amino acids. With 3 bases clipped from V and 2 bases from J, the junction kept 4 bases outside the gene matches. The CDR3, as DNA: TGCGCCAGCAGCTGGGGACTAGCGGGGGAAACCTACGAGCAGTACTTC. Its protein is CASSWGLAGETYEQYF.

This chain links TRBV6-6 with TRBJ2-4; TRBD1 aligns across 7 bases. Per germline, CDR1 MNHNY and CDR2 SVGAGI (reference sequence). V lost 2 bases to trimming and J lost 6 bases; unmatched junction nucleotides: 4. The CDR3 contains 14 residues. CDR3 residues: CASSYVEGANIQYF. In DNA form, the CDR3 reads TGTGCCAGCAGTTACGTTGAGGGGGCAAACATTCAGTACTTC.

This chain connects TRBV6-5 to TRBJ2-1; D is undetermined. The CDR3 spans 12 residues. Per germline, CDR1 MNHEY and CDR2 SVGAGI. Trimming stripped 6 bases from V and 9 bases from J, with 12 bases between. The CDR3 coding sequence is TGTGCCAGCAGCAGAGGAGTGGTTGAGCAGTTCTTC. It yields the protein CASSRGVVEQFF.

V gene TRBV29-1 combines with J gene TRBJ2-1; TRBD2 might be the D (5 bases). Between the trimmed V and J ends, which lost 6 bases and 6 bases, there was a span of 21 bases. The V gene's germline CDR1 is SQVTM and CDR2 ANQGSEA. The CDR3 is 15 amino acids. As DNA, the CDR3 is TGCAGCGTCGCAGGTGGGAGAGGTTTGGTCAATGAGCAGTTCTTC. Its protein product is CSVAGGRGLVNEQFF.

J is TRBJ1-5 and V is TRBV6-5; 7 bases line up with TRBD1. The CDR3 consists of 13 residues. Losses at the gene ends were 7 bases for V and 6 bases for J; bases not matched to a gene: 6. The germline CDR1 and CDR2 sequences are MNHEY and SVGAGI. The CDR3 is CASTGDSIQPQHF. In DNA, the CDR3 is TGTGCCAGCACTGGGGACAGTATTCAGCCCCAGCATTTT.

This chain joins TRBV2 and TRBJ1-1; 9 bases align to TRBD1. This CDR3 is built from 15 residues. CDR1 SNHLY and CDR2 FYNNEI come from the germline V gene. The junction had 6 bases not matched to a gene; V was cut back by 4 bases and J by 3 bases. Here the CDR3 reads CASSAQGAGDTEAFF. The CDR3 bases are TGTGCCAGCAGTGCACAGGGGGCAGGGGACACTGAAGCTTTCTTT.

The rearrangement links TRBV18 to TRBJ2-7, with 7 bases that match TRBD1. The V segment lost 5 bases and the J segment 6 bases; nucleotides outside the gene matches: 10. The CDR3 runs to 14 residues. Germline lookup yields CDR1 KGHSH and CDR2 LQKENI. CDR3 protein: CASSTDRAAGEQYF. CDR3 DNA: TGTGCCAGCTCAACTGACAGGGCTGCGGGCGAGCAGTACTTC.

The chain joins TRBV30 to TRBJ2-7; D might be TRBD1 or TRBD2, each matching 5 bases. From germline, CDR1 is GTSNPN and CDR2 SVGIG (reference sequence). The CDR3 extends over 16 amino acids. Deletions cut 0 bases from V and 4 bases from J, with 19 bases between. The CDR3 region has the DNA TGTGCCTGGAGTGTACAAGGGGACCCGGTCCCGTACGAGCAGTACTTC. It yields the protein CAWSVQGDPVPYEQYF.

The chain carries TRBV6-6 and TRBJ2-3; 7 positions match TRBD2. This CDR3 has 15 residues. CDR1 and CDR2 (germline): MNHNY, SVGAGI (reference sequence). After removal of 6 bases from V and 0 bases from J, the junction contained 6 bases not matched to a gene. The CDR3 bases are TGTGCCAGCAGCCGGGGAGGGACTAGCACAGATACGCAGTATTTT. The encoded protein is CASSRGGTSTDTQYF.

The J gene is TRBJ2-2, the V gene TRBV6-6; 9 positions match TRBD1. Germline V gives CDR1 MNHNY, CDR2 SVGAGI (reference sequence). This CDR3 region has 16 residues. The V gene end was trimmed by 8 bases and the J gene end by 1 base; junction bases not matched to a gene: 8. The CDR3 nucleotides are TGTGCCAGCTTCCCCCCGGGACAGGGGAACACCGGGGAGCTGTTTTTT. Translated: CASFPPGQGNTGELFF.

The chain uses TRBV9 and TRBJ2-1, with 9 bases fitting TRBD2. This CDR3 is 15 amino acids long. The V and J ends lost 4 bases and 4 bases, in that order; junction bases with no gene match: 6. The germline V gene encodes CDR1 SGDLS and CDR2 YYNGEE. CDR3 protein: CASSRRSGGYNEQFF. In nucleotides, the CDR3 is TGTGCCAGCAGCCGACGCAGCGGGGGGTACAATGAGCAGTTCTTC.

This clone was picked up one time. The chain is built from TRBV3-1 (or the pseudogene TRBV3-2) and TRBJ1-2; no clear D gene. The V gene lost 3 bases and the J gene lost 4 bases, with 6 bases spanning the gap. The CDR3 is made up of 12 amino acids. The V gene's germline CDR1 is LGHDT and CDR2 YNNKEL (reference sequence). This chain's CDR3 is CASSHARYGYTF. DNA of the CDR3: TGTGCCAGCAGCCACGCCCGCTATGGCTACACCTTC.

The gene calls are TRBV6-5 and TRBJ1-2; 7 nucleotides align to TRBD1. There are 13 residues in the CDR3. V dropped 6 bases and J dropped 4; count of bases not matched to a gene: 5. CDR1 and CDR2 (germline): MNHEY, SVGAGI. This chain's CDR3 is CASSQGEGYGYTF. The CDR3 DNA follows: TGTGCCAGCAGCCAGGGGGAGGGCTATGGCTACACCTTC.

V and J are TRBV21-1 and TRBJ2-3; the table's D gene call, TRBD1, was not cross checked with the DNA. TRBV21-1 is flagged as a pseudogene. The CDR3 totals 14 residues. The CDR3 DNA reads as TGTGCCAGCAGCGGGGGGACAGGGACAGATACGCAGTATTTT. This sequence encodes CASSGGTGTDTQYF.

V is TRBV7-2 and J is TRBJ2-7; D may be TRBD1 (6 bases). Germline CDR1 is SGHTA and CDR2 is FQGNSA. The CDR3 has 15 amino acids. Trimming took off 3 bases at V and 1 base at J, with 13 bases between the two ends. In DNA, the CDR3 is TGTGCCAGCAGCTTCCCGACAGGAACTTCCTACGAGCAGTACTTC. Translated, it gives CASSFPTGTSYEQYF. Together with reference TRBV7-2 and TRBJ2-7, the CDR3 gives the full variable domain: GAGVSQSPSNKVTEKGKDVELRCDPISGHTALYWYRQSLGQGLEFLIYFQGNSAPDKSGLPSDRFSAERTGGSVSTLTIQRTQQEDSAVYLCASSFPTGTSYEQYFGPGTRLTVT.

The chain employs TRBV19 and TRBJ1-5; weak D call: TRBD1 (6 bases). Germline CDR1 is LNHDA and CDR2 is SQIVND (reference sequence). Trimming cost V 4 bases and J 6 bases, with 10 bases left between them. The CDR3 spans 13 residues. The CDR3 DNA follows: TGTGCCAGTAGTACCACAGGGTTTCAGCCCCAGCATTTT. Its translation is CASSTTGFQPQHF.